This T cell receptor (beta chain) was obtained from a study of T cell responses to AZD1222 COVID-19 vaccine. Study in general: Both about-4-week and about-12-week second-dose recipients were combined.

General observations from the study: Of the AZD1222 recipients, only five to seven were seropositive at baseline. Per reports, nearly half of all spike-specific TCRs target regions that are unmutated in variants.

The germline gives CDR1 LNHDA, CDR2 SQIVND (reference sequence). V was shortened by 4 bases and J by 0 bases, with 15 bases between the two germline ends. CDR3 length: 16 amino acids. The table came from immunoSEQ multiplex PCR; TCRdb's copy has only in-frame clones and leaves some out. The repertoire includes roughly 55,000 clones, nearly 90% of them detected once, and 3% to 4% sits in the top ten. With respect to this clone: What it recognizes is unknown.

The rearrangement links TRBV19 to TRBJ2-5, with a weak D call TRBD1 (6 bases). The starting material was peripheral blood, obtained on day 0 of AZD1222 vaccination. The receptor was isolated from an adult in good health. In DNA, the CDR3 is TGTGCCAGTAGTAAGGACAGTGCACAGTACCAAGAGACCCAGTACTTC. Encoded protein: CASSKDSAQYQETQYF.